The T cell receptor (beta chain) described here comes from a study of post-analysis software for immune sequencing data. Study-wide findings and caveats: Compared against controls, patients with multiple sclerosis displayed significantly lower normalized Chao1 diversity. Under the F measure, samples that were prepared in one batch clustered strongly together.

Every TCR beta cDNA library bore unique molecular identifiers. When about 1 to 11 million T cells were used, they gave about 490,000 cDNA molecules. TCRdb re-derived calls from the PCR reads in MiXCR, one entry per CDR3 protein. This sample has about 460,000 distinct CDR3 sequences, with less than 45% found just once. Comments on this clonotype: The antigen is unknown.

Sequenced: blood. The source of this sequence is a girl aged 5-17 years with multiple sclerosis.

The CDR3 bases are TGTGCCATCAGTCTTCGGGGGAGGAAAGAATACAATGAGCAGTTCTTC. This codes for CAISLRGRKEYNEQFF. This sequence joins TRBV10-3 and TRBJ2-1, with TRBD2 as a possible D gene (6 bases). This CDR3 is 16 amino acids long. Germline V gene lookup returns CDR1 ENHRY and CDR2 SYGVKD. The V end was cut by 5 bases, the J end by 4 bases, with 18 bases between.